The 32 T cell receptor beta chains in this list originate from one sample, sequenced in a study of blood T cell repertoires in COVID-19 (dated by TCRdb to the early 2020s). The library was generated by the immunoSEQ multiplex PCR assay. Not all clones reach the TCRdb copy of this immuneACCESS table, which keeps in-frame sequences only. Checked studies attribute under half of the gap to unresolved V genes and leave the rest unexplained. For this sample there are hundreds of thousands of clones; around nine tenths appear just once. The ten largest clonotypes hold around 7.8% of the sample. Sequenced input: peripheral blood. The receptors here all came from a woman aged 45-65 years with COVID-19, enrolled during active disease.

The chain links TRBV27 to TRBJ2-1, with TRBD2 matching 7 bases. CDR3 length: 14 residues. J gave up 9 bases and V 7 bases, and 12 bases lay outside the gene matches. Germline lookup yields CDR1 MNHEY and CDR2 SMNVEV (reference sequence). The CDR3 region is CASTPDGGVSEQFF. DNA of the CDR3: TGTGCCAGCACCCCAGATGGGGGGGTCTCTGAGCAGTTCTTC.

This chain uses TRBV2 with TRBJ2-1; 9 bases are shared with TRBD2. Per the germline V gene, CDR1 is SNHLY and CDR2 is FYNNEI. The CDR3 contains 14 residues. After removal of 3 bases from V and 9 bases from J, the junction contained 6 bases not matched to a gene. This chain's CDR3 is CASSDLAGEGEQFF. The CDR3 nucleotides are TGTGCCAGCAGTGACTTAGCGGGGGAAGGTGAGCAGTTCTTC. The complete variable domain, with remaining parts taken from reference TRBV2 and TRBJ2-1, reads EPEVTQTPSHQVTQMGQEVILRCVPISNHLYFYWYRQILGQKVEFLVSFYNNEISEKSEIFDDQFSVERPDGSNFTLKIRSTKLEDSAMYFCASSDLAGEGEQFFGPGTRLTVL.

This chain connects TRBV24-1 to TRBJ2-1; 12 bases match TRBD1. CDR1 KGHDR and CDR2 SFDVKD come from the germline V gene. The CDR3 totals 15 residues. V was clipped by 4 bases and J by 9 bases; unmatched bases: 6. The CDR3 nucleotides read TGTGCCACCAGTGACCCGGGACAGGGGGCTGGTGAGCAGTTCTTC. It is translated as CATSDPGQGAGEQFF.

The chain carries TRBV30 and TRBJ2-2; D is ambiguous. Germline V CDR1 and CDR2: GTSNPN, SVGIG (reference sequence). This CDR3 contains 13 residues. With 8 bases removed from V and 6 bases from J, the gap between germline ends came to 16 bases. CDR3 sequence reads: CAASRVSPGELFF. In DNA, the CDR3 is TGTGCCGCAAGTCGGGTCAGCCCCGGGGAGCTGTTTTTT.

This chain links TRBV4-1 with TRBJ1-5; a possible D gene is TRBD1 (5 bases). Trimming left V 3 bases short and J 8 bases short, with 11 bases between. Germline values: CDR1 MGHRA, CDR2 YSYEKL. The CDR3 sequence is 13 residues long. CDR3 bases: TGCGCCAGCAGCCACTCCCGGGGGGAGCCCCAGCATTTT. Protein: CASSHSRGEPQHF.

A single count supports this clone. The V gene is TRBV5-1, the J gene TRBJ1-1; TRBD1 aligns across 12 bases. The V gene end was trimmed by 7 bases and the J gene end by 5 bases; junction bases not matched to a gene: 9. Germline V gene data show CDR1 as SGHRS and CDR2 as YFSETQ. This CDR3 has 15 residues. The CDR3 bases are TGCGCCAGCTTTGGGACAGGGGGCGGTGGAACTGAAGCTTTCTTT. Translation: CASFGTGGGGTEAFF. Together with reference TRBV5-1 and TRBJ1-1, the CDR3 gives the full variable domain: KAGVTQTPRYLIKTRGQQVTLSCSPISGHRSVSWYQQTPGQGLQFLFEYFSETQRNKGNFPGRFSGRQFSNSRSEMNVSTLELGDSALYLCASFGTGGGGTEAFFGQGTRLTVV.

The CDR3 sequence is CASSLWASGGENEQFF. The CDR3 nucleotides are TGCGCCAGCAGCTTGTGGGCTAGCGGGGGGGAAAATGAGCAGTTCTTC. The rearrangement joins TRBV5-1 to TRBJ2-1; 12 positions agree with TRBD2. V lost 1 base to trimming and J lost 7 bases; unmatched junction nucleotides: 6. This CDR3 comprises 16 residues. Germline CDR1 and CDR2: SGHRS and YFSETQ.

The rearrangement links TRBV27 to TRBJ2-3; D gene ambiguous. The germline V gene has CDR1 MNHEY and CDR2 SMNVEV (reference sequence). The CDR3 consists of 14 residues. With 6 bases removed from V and 0 bases from J, the gap between germline ends came to 10 bases. CDR3 amino acids: CASSPTLSTDTQYF. In nucleotides, the CDR3 is TGTGCCAGCAGCCCGACTCTTAGCACAGATACGCAGTATTTT.

The chain is built from TRBV30 and TRBJ1-1; D uncertain. The V gene's germline CDR1 is GTSNPN and CDR2 SVGIG (reference sequence). CDR3 length equals 13 residues. Trimming cost V 3 bases and J 1 base, with 9 bases left between them. CDR3 region: CAWSPPGNTEAFF. Here the CDR3 DNA reads TGTGCCTGGAGCCCGCCGGGGAACACTGAAGCTTTCTTT.

This chain joins TRBV5-6 and TRBJ1-5, with TRBD1 as a possible D gene (6 bases). The CDR3 contains 16 residues. Germline values: CDR1 SGHDT, CDR2 YYEEEE. The V gene lost 3 bases and the J gene lost 6 bases, with 19 bases spanning the gap. CDR3 protein: CASSSGGRGRAQPQHF. The DNA of the CDR3 is TGTGCCAGCAGCTCCGGGGGGCGTGGCAGGGCTCAGCCCCAGCATTTT.

The chain carries TRBV5-6 and TRBJ1-6; D is possibly TRBD1 (5 bases). Germline V gene data show CDR1 as SGHDT and CDR2 as YYEEEE. This CDR3 has 15 amino acids. Trimming took 3 bases from V and 8 from J, leaving 15 bases between them. The CDR3 spells CASSYTGHRDSPLHF. The CDR3 nucleotides are TGTGCCAGCAGCTACACAGGCCATAGGGATTCACCCCTCCACTTT. Combining the CDR3 with reference TRBV5-6 and TRBJ1-6 gives the whole variable domain DAGVTQSPTHLIKTRGQQVTLRCSPKSGHDTVSWYQQALGQGPQFIFQYYEEEERQRGNFPDRFSGHQFPNYSSELNVNALLLGDSALYLCASSYTGHRDSPLHFGNGTRLTVT.

The V and J genes are TRBV5-4 and TRBJ1-5; 7 bases map to TRBD1. The V gene end was trimmed by 1 base and the J gene end by 4 bases; junction bases not matched to a gene: 2. CDR1 and CDR2 from the germline V gene are SGHNT and YYREEE (reference sequence). The CDR3 contains 14 residues. CDR3 sequence (DNA): TGTGCCAGCAGCTTGCGACAGGGAAATCAGCCCCAGCATTTT. Protein: CASSLRQGNQPQHF.

This chain joins TRBV27 and TRBJ1-2, with 7 positions matching TRBD1. CDR1 is MNHEY and CDR2 is SMNVEV in the germline V gene (reference sequence). Trimming took 5 bases from V and 10 from J; bases not matched to a gene: 13. CDR3 size: 14 residues. CDR3 region: CASSVTGALPDYTF. CDR3 DNA sequence: TGTGCCAGCAGTGTCACAGGGGCCCTCCCGGACTACACCTTC.

This chain joins TRBV30 and TRBJ2-1; D perhaps matches TRBD2 (7 bases). V lost 3 bases and J 6 bases, leaving 12 bases between the germline ends. CDR1 is GTSNPN and CDR2 is SVGIG in the germline V gene (reference sequence). The CDR3 loop spans 13 amino acids. The CDR3 sequence is CAWSGGGRNEQFF. The CDR3 bases are TGTGCCTGGAGCGGCGGGGGCCGCAATGAGCAGTTCTTC.

This sequence joins TRBV5-1 and TRBJ2-1, with 8 positions matching TRBD1. The CDR3 has 15 residues. The junction had 12 bases not matched to a gene; V was cut back by 0 bases and J by 13 bases. Germline CDR1 and CDR2: SGHRS and YFSETQ. The CDR3 protein is CASSLATGVGEIQFF. CDR3 sequence (DNA): TGCGCCAGCAGCTTGGCGACAGGGGTAGGGGAGATACAGTTCTTC.

CDR3 coding DNA: TGTGCCAGCAGCCGTGCGAAGATGGGAAACACCATATATTTT. Its translation: CASSRAKMGNTIYF. The gene calls are TRBV6-5 and TRBJ1-3, with D uncertain. This CDR3 has 14 amino acids. Trimming took off 6 bases at V and 4 bases at J, with 13 bases between the two ends. Germline V lookup: CDR1 MNHEY, CDR2 SVGAGI.

This clone was recorded once. This chain uses TRBV7-6 with TRBJ2-7; 8 positions agree with TRBD2. Germline CDR1 is SGHVS and CDR2 is FNYEAQ. The V gene end was trimmed by 1 base and the J gene end by 4 bases; junction bases not matched to a gene: 12. The length of the CDR3 is 17 residues. The CDR3 DNA sequence: TGTGCCAGCAGCTTAGGGTATGGCGGGGGGTCCGGTTACGAGCAGTACTTC. Protein sequence: CASSLGYGGGSGYEQYF.

J is TRBJ1-6 and V is TRBV6-5, with 9 bases fitting TRBD1. Looked up from germline, CDR1 is MNHEY and CDR2 is SVGAGI. V was clipped by 9 bases and J by 9 bases; unmatched bases: 9. The CDR3 contains 14 residues. The CDR3: CASSQGASGSPLHF. The CDR3 nucleotides are TGTGCCAGTTCACAGGGGGCGTCGGGTTCACCCCTCCACTTT.

V and J are TRBV9 and TRBJ2-2, with 7 bases lining up with TRBD2. The CDR3 has 17 amino acids. With 2 bases clipped from V and 0 bases from J, the junction kept 7 bases outside the gene matches. Germline-derived CDR1 and CDR2 are SGDLS and YYNGEE. CDR3 loop: CASSVRRLAANTGELFF. The CDR3 DNA reads as TGTGCCAGCAGCGTGAGGCGTCTAGCGGCGAACACCGGGGAGCTGTTTTTT.

The chain employs TRBV7-2 and TRBJ2-2, with no clear D. The CDR3 consists of 15 residues. CDR1 and CDR2 from the germline V gene are SGHTA and FQGNSA. Deletions cut 0 bases from V and 4 bases from J, with 9 bases between. DNA for the CDR3: TGTGCCAGCAGCTTAGCTTCATGGGCCACCGGGGAGCTGTTTTTT. Protein product: CASSLASWATGELFF.

V usage is TRBV5-1 and J usage is TRBJ1-1; 8 bases agree with TRBD1. Germline values: CDR1 SGHRS, CDR2 YFSETQ. Trimming at V came to 0 bases and at J to 6 bases, leaving 4 bases not matched to a gene. CDR3 size: 14 residues. The CDR3 region has the DNA TGCGCCAGCAGCTTGGCAGGGGGCGATTCTGAAGCTTTCTTT. Translated: CASSLAGGDSEAFF. Together with reference TRBV5-1 and TRBJ1-1, the CDR3 gives the full variable domain: KAGVTQTPRYLIKTRGQQVTLSCSPISGHRSVSWYQQTPGQGLQFLFEYFSETQRNKGNFPGRFSGRQFSNSRSEMNVSTLELGDSALYLCASSLAGGDSEAFFGQGTRLTVV.

The V call is TRBV7-9, the J call TRBJ1-2; no clear D gene. Per germline, CDR1 SEHNR and CDR2 FQNEAQ (reference sequence). Trimming took off 5 bases at V and 1 base at J, with 14 bases between the two ends. CDR3 size: 15 residues. The CDR3 sequence is CASSPWGGNNYGYTF. Here the CDR3 DNA reads TGTGCCAGCAGCCCCTGGGGAGGGAATAACTATGGCTACACCTTC. The full variable domain, its missing parts supplied by reference TRBV7-9 and TRBJ1-2, is DTGVSQNPRHKITKRGQNVTFRCDPISEHNRLYWYRQTLGQGPEFLTYFQNEAQLEKSRLLSDRFSAERPKGSFSTLEIQRTEQGDSAMYLCASSPWGGNNYGYTFGSGTRLTVV.

The chain joins TRBV7-2 to TRBJ1-2, with D perhaps TRBD1 (6 bases). V was shortened by 2 bases and J by 4 bases, with 11 bases between the two germline ends. The CDR3 contains 14 residues. Germline assignment: CDR1 SGHTA and CDR2 FQGNSA. The CDR3 bases are TGTGCCAGCAGCTTAAGACAGGCCAGCTATGGCTACACCTTC. This encodes CASSLRQASYGYTF.

This clone was observed once. The rearrangement links TRBV6-1 to TRBJ1-1; 8 bases line up with TRBD1. This CDR3 region has 14 residues. CDR1 is MNHNS and CDR2 is SASEGT in the germline V gene. After removal of 2 bases from V and 7 bases from J, the junction contained 6 bases not matched to a gene. CDR3 residues: CASSEQGARIEAFF. As DNA, the CDR3 is TGTGCCAGCAGTGAACAGGGGGCGCGGATTGAAGCTTTCTTT.

The J gene is TRBJ2-5, the V gene TRBV3-1 (or the pseudogene TRBV3-2); tentatively, D is TRBD1 (5 bases). Germline CDR1 LGHDT, CDR2 YNNKEL (reference sequence). CDR3 size: 15 residues. The V gene lost 0 bases and the J gene lost 3 bases, with 11 bases spanning the gap. CDR3 DNA: TGTGCCAGCAGCCAAGATTTAGGGGTTGAAGAGACCCAGTACTTC. Translation: CASSQDLGVEETQYF.

The chain has TRBV11-2 and TRBJ1-2, with a tentative D call TRBD1 (6 bases). With 3 bases removed from V and 4 bases from J, the gap between germline ends came to 15 bases. Germline CDR1 and CDR2: SGHAT and FQNNGV. The CDR3 contains 15 residues. The CDR3 sequence is CASSFDPDSRYGYTF. The CDR3 DNA follows: TGTGCCAGCAGCTTCGATCCGGACAGTCGCTATGGCTACACCTTC.

This sequence joins TRBV7-8 and TRBJ1-2, with 10 positions matching TRBD1. The V gene's germline CDR1 is SGHVS and CDR2 FQNEAQ. The CDR3 is 15 residues long. Trimming removed 5 bases from V and 4 bases from J; junction bases left unmatched: 7. CDR3 DNA sequence: TGTGCCAGCAGCCCAAAGACAGGGGGCGGCTATGGCTACACCTTC. Protein product: CASSPKTGGGYGYTF.

This clone was recorded once. V gene TRBV6-5 combines with J gene TRBJ2-3; possibly TRBD1 for D (6 bases). Germline loops: CDR1 MNHEY, CDR2 SVGAGI. This CDR3 spans 14 amino acids. V was trimmed by 5 bases and J by 1 base, leaving 10 bases between them. In nucleotides, the CDR3 is TGTGCCAGCAGTCCTCGACAGGGCACAGATACGCAGTATTTT. It encodes CASSPRQGTDTQYF.

V usage is TRBV15 and J usage is TRBJ1-6; D ambiguous. This CDR3 contains 15 residues. V was pared by 3 bases and J by 13 bases, with 19 bases between. Germline loops: CDR1 LNHNV, CDR2 YYDKDF (reference sequence). CDR3 residues: CATSSTSGGNGPLHF. The CDR3, as DNA: TGTGCCACCAGCAGTACCTCGGGCGGGAATGGTCCCCTCCACTTT.

The chain employs TRBV19 and TRBJ2-7; TRBD2 might be the D (6 bases). Germline CDR1 LNHDA, CDR2 SQIVND (reference sequence). This CDR3 region has 16 residues. Trimming removed 5 bases from V and 0 bases from J, with 17 bases in between. CDR3 DNA sequence: TGTGCCAGTAGTGGGTTACACAAGGGAGGCTCCTACGAGCAGTACTTC. Translated, it gives CASSGLHKGGSYEQYF.

The J gene is TRBJ1-2, the V gene TRBV6-5, with 9 bases identical to TRBD1. V lost 6 bases to trimming and J lost 6 bases; unmatched junction nucleotides: 5. The CDR3 contains 13 residues. Germline V gene sequence: CDR1 MNHEY, CDR2 SVGAGI. CDR3 coding DNA: TGTGCCAGCAGCGACAGGGGGGTAAATGGCTACACCTTC. It yields the protein CASSDRGVNGYTF.

This clone was picked up a small number of times. V usage is TRBV7-2 and J usage is TRBJ1-5, with D unresolved. In germline, CDR1 is SGHTA, CDR2 FQGNSA. The CDR3 is 13 amino acids. The V gene lost 2 bases and the J gene lost 7 bases, with 9 bases spanning the gap. The CDR3 loop reads CASSLWREQPQHF. The CDR3 coding sequence is TGTGCCAGCAGCTTATGGCGGGAACAGCCCCAGCATTTT.